Listed below are T cell receptor beta chains from one sample, sequenced in a study of blood T cells in healthy people across ages. Using its own MiXCR run on the 5' RACE reads, TCRdb lists one record per CDR3 protein. The sample has over 950,000 distinct CDR3 sequences; 35% to 40% are singletons. Material: blood. The source of these receptors is a man between 18 and 29 years old in good health. Each CDR3 is given without its conserved first and last residue. The order of the fields is V gene, CDR3 protein.

V gene: TRBV12-3/TRBV12-4; CDR3 protein: ASSFTGDRGYT
V gene: TRBV5-1; CDR3 protein: ASSLGASGNQPQH
V gene: TRBV27; CDR3 protein: ASSPTQLRSPLH
V gene: TRBV4-3; CDR3 protein: ASSLWAGDNEKQY
V gene: TRBV27; CDR3 protein: ASSLGVYNEQY
V gene: TRBV29-1; CDR3 protein: SVPAGGPYGYT
V gene: TRBV7-2; CDR3 protein: ASSLDAGLGETQY
V gene: TRBV20-1; CDR3 protein: SARDWGLVTATDTQY
V gene: TRBV20-1; CDR3 protein: SARDPRATGPNSTAYNEQY
V gene: TRBV3-1; CDR3 protein: ASRDLRDTGELF
V gene: TRBV5-1; CDR3 protein: ASSFSGGPDTQY
V gene: TRBV18; CDR3 protein: ASSPQKNSNQPQH
V gene: TRBV4-1; CDR3 protein: ASSPGISGGYT
V gene: TRBV4-3; CDR3 protein: ASSREPGQGFNEQF
V gene: TRBV10-3; CDR3 protein: AISEPTSGVTDTQY
V gene: TRBV30; CDR3 protein: AWSVLGDTQY
V gene: TRBV12-3/TRBV12-4; CDR3 protein: ASSPTQQGSREQY
V gene: TRBV19; CDR3 protein: ASIKGPMNTEAF
V gene: TRBV6-5; CDR3 protein: ASRKQAEGYGYT
V gene: TRBV10-3; CDR3 protein: AIGVLAGTNNEQF
V gene: TRBV7-9; CDR3 protein: AGEIRGFNEKLF
V gene: TRBV5-1; CDR3 protein: ASSLSPSGVITDTQY
V gene: TRBV6-5; CDR3 protein: ASRPGGYLEANVLT
V gene: TRBV29-1; CDR3 protein: SVEDRKGYEQY
V gene: TRBV12-5; CDR3 protein: ASGPGKRETQY
V gene: TRBV2; CDR3 protein: ASSENPGPTNEKLF
V gene: TRBV25-1; CDR3 protein: ASSEGLNSGLQETQY
V gene: TRBV5-1; CDR3 protein: ASSFGAGATGELF
V gene: TRBV9; CDR3 protein: ASSSRDRVIFEQF
V gene: TRBV12-3/TRBV12-4; CDR3 protein: ASSSRQAALEKLF
V gene: TRBV10-3; CDR3 protein: AISERDKQY
V gene: TRBV21-1; CDR3 protein: ASSKAILRVSYEQY
V gene: TRBV7-9; CDR3 protein: ASSKAAGNTIY
V gene: TRBV10-3; CDR3 protein: AISAQSTDTQY
V gene: TRBV7-2; CDR3 protein: ASSFLQGQPQH
V gene: TRBV7-2; CDR3 protein: ASSRSAGDLYNEQY